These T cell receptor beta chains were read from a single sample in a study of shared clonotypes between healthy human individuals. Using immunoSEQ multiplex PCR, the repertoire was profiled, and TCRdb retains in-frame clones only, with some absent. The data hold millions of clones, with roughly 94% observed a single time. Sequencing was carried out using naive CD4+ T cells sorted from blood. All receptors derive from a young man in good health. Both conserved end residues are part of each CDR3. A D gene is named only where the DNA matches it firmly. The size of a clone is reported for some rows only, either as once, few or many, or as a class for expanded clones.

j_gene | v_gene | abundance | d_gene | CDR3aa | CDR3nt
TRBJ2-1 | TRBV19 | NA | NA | CASSRGSYNEQFF | TGTGCCAGTAGTAGGGGGTCCTACAATGAGCAGTTCTTC
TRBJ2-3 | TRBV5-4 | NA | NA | CASSFSARTDTQYF | TGTGCCAGCAGCTTCTCGGCCCGGACAGATACGCAGTATTTT
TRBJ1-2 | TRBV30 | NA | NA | CAWSGVVVEVGGYTF | TGTGCCTGGAGTGGGGTAGTTGTAGAGGTCGGCGGCTACACCTTC
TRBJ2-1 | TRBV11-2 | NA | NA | CASSLGSGFNNEQFF | TGTGCCAGCAGCCTAGGTAGCGGTTTCAACAATGAGCAGTTCTTC
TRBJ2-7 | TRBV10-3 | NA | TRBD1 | CATRQGESYEQYF | TGTGCCACCCGACAGGGGGAGAGCTACGAGCAGTACTTC
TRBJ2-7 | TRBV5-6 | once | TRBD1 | CASSLTGVSYEQYF | TGTGCCAGCAGCTTGACAGGGGTGTCCTACGAGCAGTACTTC
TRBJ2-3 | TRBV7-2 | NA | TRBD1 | CASRRTGVDTQYF | TGTGCCAGCAGGAGGACAGGTGTAGATACGCAGTATTTT
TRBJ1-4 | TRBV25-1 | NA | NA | CASRPQAVNEKLFF | TGTGCCAGCAGACCCCAGGCCGTTAATGAAAAACTGTTTTTT
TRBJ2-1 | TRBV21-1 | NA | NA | CANKHYREASYNEQFF | TGTGCCAACAAGCATTACCGGGAGGCCTCCTACAATGAGCAGTTCTTC
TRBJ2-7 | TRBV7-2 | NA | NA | CASSLGVRGLVEQYF | TGTGCCAGCAGCTTAGGTGTCAGGGGACTGGTCGAGCAGTACTTC
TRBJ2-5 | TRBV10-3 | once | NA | CAISPGLGEETQYF | TGTGCCATCAGTCCGGGACTGGGGGAAGAGACCCAGTACTTC
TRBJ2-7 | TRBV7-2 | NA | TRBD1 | CASSITGTGTYEQYF | TGTGCCAGCAGCATTACCGGGACAGGGACCTACGAGCAGTACTTC
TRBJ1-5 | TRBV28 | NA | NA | CASRSARDPIQPQHF | TGTGCCAGCAGATCGGCCAGGGACCCGATACAGCCCCAGCATTTT
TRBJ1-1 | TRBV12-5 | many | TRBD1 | CASGLSPGQAGAEAFF | TGTGCTAGTGGTTTGTCCCCAGGACAGGCAGGAGCTGAAGCTTTCTTT
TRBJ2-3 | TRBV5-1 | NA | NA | CASSLEGATDTQYF | TGCGCCAGCAGCTTGGAAGGGGCCACAGATACGCAGTATTTT
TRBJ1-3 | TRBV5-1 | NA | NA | CASSLAGMNSGNTIYF | TGCGCCAGCAGCTTGGCCGGCATGAACTCTGGAAACACCATATATTTT
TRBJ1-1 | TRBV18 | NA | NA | CASSRGAESEAFF | TGTGCCAGCTCACGGGGAGCCGAATCTGAAGCTTTCTTT
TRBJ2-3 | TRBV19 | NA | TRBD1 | CASSLGQLTDTQYF | TGTGCCAGTAGCCTGGGACAGCTCACAGATACGCAGTATTTT
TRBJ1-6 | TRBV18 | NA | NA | CASSLEPRPSYNSPLHF | TGTGCCAGCTCACTCGAACCCAGACCCTCCTATAATTCACCCCTCCACTTT
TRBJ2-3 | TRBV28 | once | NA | CASSLYSPTDTQYF | TGTGCCAGCAGTTTGTACAGCCCAACAGATACGCAGTATTTT
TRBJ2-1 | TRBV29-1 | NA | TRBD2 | CSVPGLAGVSYNEQFF | TGCAGCGTGCCGGGACTAGCGGGAGTTTCCTACAATGAGCAGTTCTTC
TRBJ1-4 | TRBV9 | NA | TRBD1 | CASSEQGSANEKLFF | TGTGCCAGCAGCGAACAGGGGTCGGCTAATGAAAAACTGTTTTTT
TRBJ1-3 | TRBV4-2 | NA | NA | CASSQDQGRGNTIYF | TGTGCCAGCAGCCAAGATCAGGGGCGCGGAAACACCATATATTTT
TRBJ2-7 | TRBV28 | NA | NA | CASTPPQGHEQYF | TGTGCCAGCACTCCTCCTCAGGGACACGAGCAGTACTTC
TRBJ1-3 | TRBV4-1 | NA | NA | CASSPARPGTGNTIYF | TGCGCCAGCAGCCCGGCCCGACCAGGGACTGGAAACACCATATATTTT
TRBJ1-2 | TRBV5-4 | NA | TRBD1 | CASSSRTGNYGYTF | TGTGCCAGCAGCAGCCGGACAGGAAACTATGGCTACACCTTC
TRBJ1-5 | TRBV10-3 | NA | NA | CAISNSNQPQHF | TGTGCCATCAGTAATAGCAATCAGCCCCAGCATTTT